This passage covers 6 T cell receptor beta chains from one sample sequenced in a study of early T cells in non-severe SARS-CoV-2 infection. MiXCR, applied by TCRdb to the 5' RACE reads, yields one record per CDR3 protein. The sample yields approximately 22,000 distinct CDR3 sequences, roughly 4.1% seen once. The specimen sequenced was whole blood. The receptors originated from an adult who was a healthcare worker with PCR-confirmed SARS-CoV-2 infection or an uninfected control (not recorded which).

To note about this clonotype: This may stem from a read error, because a much larger clone lies one nucleotide away. The chain recombines TRBV6-6 with TRBJ2-1, with D possibly TRBD2 on 5 matching bases. Germline CDR1 and CDR2: MNHNY and SVGAGI (reference sequence). Deletions cut 6 bases from V and 0 bases from J, with 6 bases between. The CDR3 loop spans 13 amino acids. CDR3 sequence: CASSRDSYNEQFF. CDR3 nucleotides: TGTGCCAGCAGCCGGGACTCCTACAATGAGCAGTTCTTC.

The chain is built from TRBV28 and TRBJ1-3; a possible D gene is TRBD1 (5 bases). V shed 4 bases and J shed 5 bases, with 12 bases lying between them. Germline loops: CDR1 MDHEN, CDR2 SYDVKM. CDR3 length: 14 residues. CDR3 bases: TGTGCCAGCAGTTCCGGCGGGGGTAGAAACACCATATATTTT. Amino acids: CASSSGGGRNTIYF.

The rearrangement joins TRBV5-6 to TRBJ2-7; D possibly corresponds to TRBD2 (6 bases). Germline V gene lookup returns CDR1 SGHDT and CDR2 YYEEEE. V gave up 3 bases and J gave up 4 bases, with 11 bases separating them. The CDR3 runs to 13 residues. CDR3 residues: CASSSYGGYEQYF. The CDR3 nucleotides are TGTGCCAGCAGCTCATACGGGGGATACGAGCAGTACTTC.

This chain links TRBV7-3 with TRBJ2-6; 9 nucleotides align to TRBD2. CDR3 length: 17 amino acids. V shed 5 bases, J shed 4 bases, and the junction held 9 bases outside the gene matches. Germline-derived CDR1 and CDR2 are SGHTA and FQGTGA. CDR3 in amino acids: CASSPSGLAPGANVLTF. The CDR3 bases are TGTGCCAGCAGCCCCTCGGGACTAGCCCCCGGGGCCAACGTCCTGACTTTC.

This clonotype was observed at least ten times. The chain has TRBV7-7 and TRBJ2-5; no clear D. The V gene lost 5 bases and the J gene lost 2 bases, with 9 bases spanning the gap. CDR1 is SSHAT, CDR2 FNYEAQ, per germline (reference sequence). The length of the CDR3 is 13 residues. CDR3 nucleotides: TGTGCCAGCAGCCCCTCCGCGCAAGAGACCCAGTACTTC. This sequence encodes CASSPSAQETQYF.

V gene TRBV7-6 combines with J gene TRBJ2-3; TRBD2 might be the D (5 bases). Germline V gene sequence: CDR1 SGHVS, CDR2 FNYEAQ. Trimming took off 5 bases at V and 0 bases at J, with 12 bases between the two ends. This CDR3 region has 15 residues. The CDR3 nucleotides are TGTGCCAGCAGCCACGCTAGCAGAAGCACAGATACGCAGTATTTT. Translating gives CASSHASRSTDTQYF.